The 14 T cell receptor beta chains in this list originate from one sample, sequenced in a study of shared T cell receptors in the human thymus. Repertoires were generated with immunoSEQ multiplex PCR, while TCRdb's copy carries only in-frame clones and drops some. The sample has 500,000 to 750,000 clones, roughly 90% seen once; the top ten hold 0.0095% to 0.011%. The same sample was also used in a study of human thymus T cells.

Sequencing was done on a sample of thymocytes. The receptors shown here come from a boy less than two years old with a congenital heart defect.

This chain uses TRBV6-1 with TRBJ2-3, with 9 nucleotides matching TRBD1. The V gene's germline CDR1 is MNHNS and CDR2 SASEGT. Trimming at V came to 4 bases and at J to 6 bases, leaving 5 bases not matched to a gene. This CDR3 region has 14 residues. The CDR3 bases are TGTGCCAGCAGTGGGACAGGGGTTGGGGATACGCAGTATTTT. Protein sequence: CASSGTGVGDTQYF.

The V gene is TRBV14, the J gene TRBJ2-1, with TRBD2 matching 7 bases. With V trimmed by 4 bases and J by 6 bases, 9 bases remained unmatched. The CDR3 is 15 residues long. The germline V gene has CDR1 SGHDN and CDR2 FVKESK. CDR3 region: CASSRGGRGVNEQFF. In nucleotides, the CDR3 is TGTGCCAGCAGCCGCGGGGGACGGGGGGTCAATGAGCAGTTCTTC.

J is TRBJ1-2 and V is TRBV30; no firm D call. CDR1 and CDR2 from the germline V gene are GTSNPN and SVGIG (reference sequence). V was shortened by 3 bases and J by 8 bases, with 16 bases between the two germline ends. This CDR3 spans 13 amino acids. The CDR3 DNA follows: TGTGCCTGGAGGGAGGACCGGAGCCGGGGCTACACCTTC. Translating it yields CAWREDRSRGYTF. Drawing the rest from reference TRBV30 and TRBJ1-2, the complete variable domain is SQTIHQWPATLVQPVGSPLSLECTVEGTSNPNLYWYRQAAGRGLQLLFYSVGIGQISSEVPQNLSASRPQDRQFILSSKKLLLSDSGFYLCAWREDRSRGYTFGSGTRLTVV.

The chain is built from TRBV13 and TRBJ2-5; D perhaps matches TRBD2 (6 bases). Germline CDR1 and CDR2: PRHDT and FYEKMQ (reference sequence). The CDR3 runs 17 residues. V lost 3 bases to trimming and J lost 5 bases, with 22 bases between them. CDR3 sequence: CASSFRELARWGETQYF. DNA for the CDR3: TGTGCCAGCAGCTTTCGCGAACTAGCAAGGTGGGGGGAGACCCAGTACTTC.

This clone was detected only once. V and J are TRBV6-1 and TRBJ2-2; TRBD1 is a possible D gene (5 bases). This CDR3 spans 17 amino acids. Germline CDR1 is MNHNS and CDR2 is SASEGT. Trimming removed 3 bases from V and 5 bases from J, with 19 bases in between. CDR3 DNA: TGTGCCAGCAGTGAGCCGAGGACCAGGGTGCGGACCGGGGAGCTGTTTTTT. This gives the protein CASSEPRTRVRTGELFF.

CDR3 coding DNA: TGTGCCAGCAGCTTAGTCCCCGTGGGGAGGGGAGACTATGGCTACACCTTC. Translating it yields CASSLVPVGRGDYGYTF. The genes are TRBV7-2 and TRBJ1-2, with D perhaps TRBD1 (5 bases). The CDR3 sequence is 17 residues long. Trimming removed 1 base from V and 3 bases from J, with 18 bases in between. Germline V gene lookup returns CDR1 SGHTA and CDR2 FQGNSA.

The chain is built from TRBV27 and TRBJ2-7, with D maybe TRBD2 (7 bases). Germline V gene lookup returns CDR1 MNHEY and CDR2 SMNVEV (reference sequence). V lost 8 bases and J 7 bases, leaving 18 bases between the germline ends. The CDR3 has 13 amino acids. CDR3 coding DNA: TGTGCCAGCCCCCTCCCGGGGGGCAAGGAGCAGTACTTC. This encodes CASPLPGGKEQYF.

The chain recombines TRBV27 with TRBJ2-7; unclear D gene. The CDR3 sequence is 13 residues long. CDR1 and CDR2 from the germline V gene are MNHEY and SMNVEV (reference sequence). V was cut by 5 bases and J by 3 bases, with 11 bases left in between. CDR3 in amino acids: CASSTESLYEQYF. CDR3 nucleotide sequence: TGTGCCAGCAGTACCGAATCACTCTACGAGCAGTACTTC.

Here the CDR3 DNA reads TGCAGCATCCGTAGGACAGGGGGCTACGAGCAGTACTTC. It codes for CSIRRTGGYEQYF. The V and J genes are TRBV29-1 and TRBJ2-7, with 10 bases aligning to TRBD1. This CDR3 region has 13 residues. Germline V CDR1 and CDR2: SQVTM, ANQGSEA. V lost 8 bases to trimming and J lost 3 bases; unmatched junction nucleotides: 7.

This rearrangement joins TRBV9 to TRBJ2-1; TRBD2 matches at 8 bases. The trim removed 0 bases at V and 8 bases at J, leaving 7 bases unmatched. Per the germline V gene, CDR1 is SGDLS and CDR2 is YYNGEE. CDR3 length equals 15 residues. CDR3 sequence reads: CASSVVAREGDEQFF. CDR3 in DNA: TGTGCCAGCAGCGTAGTAGCCCGGGAGGGCGATGAGCAGTTCTTC.

CDR3 in amino acids: CAWKRESGNTIYF. As DNA, the CDR3 is TGTGCCTGGAAAAGGGAGTCTGGAAACACCATATATTTT. This chain joins TRBV30 and TRBJ1-3; D uncertain. CDR3 length equals 13 residues. Looked up from germline, CDR1 is GTSNPN and CDR2 is SVGIG (reference sequence). V lost 4 bases, J lost 1 base, and 8 bases lay in between.

The chain uses TRBV7-3 and TRBJ2-5; 7 nucleotides match TRBD2. CDR3 size: 16 residues. V lost 5 bases to trimming and J lost 5 bases; unmatched junction nucleotides: 14. CDR1 SGHTA and CDR2 FQGTGA come from the germline V gene. The CDR3 loop is CASSKGSSGPRETQYF. The CDR3 region has the DNA TGTGCCAGCAGCAAGGGCTCTAGCGGCCCTCGGGAGACCCAGTACTTC.

The J gene is TRBJ2-5, the V gene TRBV28; 11 bases fit TRBD1. V dropped 5 bases and J dropped 5; count of bases not matched to a gene: 7. Per germline, CDR1 MDHEN and CDR2 SYDVKM. This CDR3 has 15 residues. Here the CDR3 reads CASSPGTGGWETQYF. Written as DNA, the CDR3 is TGTGCCAGCAGTCCCGGGACAGGGGGTTGGGAGACCCAGTACTTC.

Of note for this clone: An end of the junction differs from the germline gene, which may be a read error. The gene calls are TRBV5-1 and TRBJ1-1; weak D call: TRBD1 (5 bases). The germline V gene has CDR1 SGHRS and CDR2 YFSETQ. There are 13 residues in the CDR3. The CDR3 DNA sequence: TGCGTCAGCAGTCCTGACAGCTTCGGTCGGGCTTTCTTT. Residues: CVSSPDSFGRAFF.